Presented here are 32 T cell receptor beta chains from one specimen sequenced in a study of CD8 T cells in Susac syndrome. With random hexamers, reverse transcription was performed on about 0.5 to 1 ug of RNA. TCRdb reprocessed the immunoSEQ multiplex PCR reads with MiXCR, giving one entry per CDR3 protein. The sample shows roughly 190,000 distinct CDR3 sequences, approximately 94% of them seen only once. Specimen: CD4+ T cells from PBMCs. The origin of the receptors is a human donor in good health.

This clonotype has a handful of counts. The chain couples TRBV20-1 to TRBJ2-2; D remains unclear. The germline V gene has CDR1 DFQATT and CDR2 SNEGSKA (reference sequence). This CDR3 is 12 amino acids long. The germline V and J ends were trimmed by 3 bases and 3 bases, with 5 bases remaining between them. In nucleotides, the CDR3 is TGCAGTGCTAGCCGAGACACCGGGGAGCTGTTTTTT. It is translated as CSASRDTGELFF.

The V call is TRBV5-8, the J call TRBJ1-2, with D unclear. Trimming removed 2 bases at V and 4 bases at J, with 9 bases between. The CDR3 runs to 13 residues. Per the germline V gene, CDR1 is SGHTS and CDR2 is YDEGEE. The CDR3 DNA reads TGTGCCAGCAGCTTAGAGGTGTCCTATGGCTACACCTTC. It is translated as CASSLEVSYGYTF. Drawing the rest from reference TRBV5-8 and TRBJ1-2, the complete variable domain is EAGVTQSPTHLIKTRGQQATLRCSPISGHTSVYWYQQALGLGLQFLLWYDEGEERNRGNFPPRFSGRQFPNYSSELNVNALELEDSALYLCASSLEVSYGYTFGSGTRLTVV.

Written as DNA, the CDR3 is TGTGCCAGCAGCTCCCCGGAGGGGGGGCCAACCGGGGAGCTGTTTTTT. Amino acid sequence: CASSSPEGGPTGELFF. The gene calls are TRBV7-9 and TRBJ2-2; tentative D call: TRBD2 (7 bases). This CDR3 region has 16 residues. Germline CDR1 is SEHNR and CDR2 is FQNEAQ (reference sequence). Trimming pared 4 bases from V and 5 bases from J, leaving 17 bases between.

The genes are TRBV11-1 and TRBJ2-5, with 15 bases aligning to TRBD2. CDR3 length equals 17 residues. Germline assignment: CDR1 SGHAT and CDR2 FQDESV (reference sequence). J was trimmed by 2 bases and V by 3 bases; bases with no gene match: 4. CDR3 in DNA: TGTGCCAGCAGCTTGGGACTAGCGGGGGGCCTTCAAGAGACCCAGTACTTC. It specifies CASSLGLAGGLQETQYF.

The V gene is TRBV5-1, the J gene TRBJ2-3; D is possibly TRBD2 (5 bases). The CDR3 length is 14 residues. The germline gives CDR1 SGHRS, CDR2 YFSETQ. V lost 3 bases to trimming and J lost 6 bases, with 14 bases between them. CDR3 sequence: CASSSGGSVDTQYF. CDR3 nucleotides: TGCGCCAGCAGCTCTGGAGGTTCCGTGGATACGCAGTATTTT.

V usage is TRBV19 and J usage is TRBJ2-2; D remains unclear. Germline-derived CDR1 and CDR2 are LNHDA and SQIVND (reference sequence). CDR3 length equals 14 residues. V lost 4 bases and J lost 6, with 12 bases in between. The CDR3: CASSKGKGAGELFF. CDR3 bases: TGTGCCAGTAGTAAAGGAAAAGGCGCCGGGGAGCTGTTTTTT.

V is TRBV12-3 or TRBV12-4 and J is TRBJ2-3; D unresolved. With 3 bases removed from V and 0 bases from J, the gap between germline ends came to 7 bases. This CDR3 is 14 amino acids long. CDR3 DNA sequence: TGTGCCAGCAGTTTGGGTGAGAGCACAGATACGCAGTATTTT. Residues: CASSLGESTDTQYF.

The J gene is TRBJ2-3, the V gene TRBV29-1, with 7 bases aligning to TRBD1. The CDR3 is 13 amino acids. In germline, CDR1 is SQVTM, CDR2 ANQGSEA. With V trimmed by 7 bases and J by 5 bases, 9 bases remained unmatched. In DNA, the CDR3 is TGCAGCGCGGACAGGCGTGTGGTAGATACGCAGTATTTT. It specifies CSADRRVVDTQYF.

This clonotype was picked up one time. The V gene is TRBV5-6, the J gene TRBJ1-2, with D hard to call. The CDR3 has 12 residues. Trimming cost V 1 base and J 7 bases, with 8 bases left between them. Per germline, CDR1 SGHDT and CDR2 YYEEEE. The DNA for the CDR3 is TGTGCCAGCAGCTTGAACATTATTGGCTACACCTTC. It translates to CASSLNIIGYTF. The full variable domain, completed using reference TRBV5-6 and TRBJ1-2, is DAGVTQSPTHLIKTRGQQVTLRCSPKSGHDTVSWYQQALGQGPQFIFQYYEEEERQRGNFPDRFSGHQFPNYSSELNVNALLLGDSALYLCASSLNIIGYTFGSGTRLTVV.

The chain employs TRBV20-1 and TRBJ2-3; possibly TRBD2 for D (5 bases). CDR1 DFQATT and CDR2 SNEGSKA come from the germline V gene (reference sequence). Deletions cut 0 bases from V and 1 base from J, with 14 bases between. The CDR3 spans 16 residues. The CDR3 sequence is CSARDASGVRTDTQYF. The CDR3, as DNA: TGCAGTGCTAGAGATGCAAGCGGTGTCCGCACAGATACGCAGTATTTT.

The V gene is TRBV6-5, the J gene TRBJ2-1, with unresolved D. Per germline, CDR1 MNHEY and CDR2 SVGAGI. CDR3 length: 14 amino acids. V shed 5 bases and J shed 2 bases, with 10 bases lying between them. The CDR3 is CASSGRIPYNEQFF. As DNA, the CDR3 is TGTGCCAGCAGTGGCCGAATCCCCTACAATGAGCAGTTCTTC.

This clonotype turned up a few times. V and J are TRBV12-3 or TRBV12-4 and TRBJ1-5; D uncertain. Trimming left V 2 bases short and J 3 bases short, with 5 bases between. The CDR3 has 13 residues. In DNA form, the CDR3 reads TGTGCCAGCAGTTTATTCTTCAATCAGCCCCAGCATTTT. This codes for CASSLFFNQPQHF.

This sequence joins TRBV2 and TRBJ1-1; D unresolved. Trimming left V 8 bases short and J 2 bases short, with 9 bases between. The CDR3 loop spans 12 amino acids. Per the germline V gene, CDR1 is SNHLY and CDR2 is FYNNEI. The CDR3 region is CASAADNTEAFF. The CDR3 nucleotides are TGTGCCAGCGCAGCGGACAACACTGAAGCTTTCTTT. The full variable domain, with the rest looked up from reference TRBV2 and TRBJ1-1, is EPEVTQTPSHQVTQMGQEVILRCVPISNHLYFYWYRQILGQKVEFLVSFYNNEISEKSEIFDDQFSVERPDGSNFTLKIRSTKLEDSAMYFCASAADNTEAFFGQGTRLTVV.

The chain uses TRBV4-2 and TRBJ1-3; D unresolved. CDR1 and CDR2 from the germline V gene are LGHNA and YNFKEQ. This CDR3 has 13 residues. V was trimmed by 0 bases and J by 4 bases, leaving 4 bases between them. The CDR3 protein is CASSQDPGNTIYF. The CDR3 DNA follows: TGTGCCAGCAGCCAAGATCCGGGAAACACCATATATTTT.

V is TRBV3-1 and J is TRBJ1-3; D gene uncertain. The V end lost 5 bases, the J end lost 0 bases, and 8 bases lay between the germline ends. The CDR3 extends over 14 amino acids. Germline CDR1 LGHDT, CDR2 YNNKEL (reference sequence). The CDR3 DNA follows: TGTGCCAGCAGCATCACTCCCTCTGGAAACACCATATATTTT. The encoded protein is CASSITPSGNTIYF.

The V gene is TRBV3-1, the J gene TRBJ2-7; TRBD1 aligns across 7 bases. This CDR3 contains 14 residues. Trimming cost V 5 bases and J 1 base; bases outside gene matches: 5. The V gene's germline CDR1 is LGHDT and CDR2 YNNKEL (reference sequence). The CDR3 here is CASSVQGSSYEQYF. In nucleotides, the CDR3 is TGTGCCAGCAGCGTACAGGGGTCATCCTACGAGCAGTACTTC.

The chain links TRBV12-5 to TRBJ2-3, with TRBD2 matching over 7 bases. Germline V gene lookup returns CDR1 LGHNT and CDR2 FRNRAP. The CDR3 runs to 17 residues. Germline trimming cut 5 bases from V and 2 bases from J; bases unmatched to any gene: 13. The CDR3 DNA reads as TGTGCTAGTGGTCCGGGAGGTGCTAGCGGAGTCACAGATACGCAGTATTTT. Translated: CASGPGGASGVTDTQYF.

The J gene is TRBJ2-1, the V gene TRBV19; D possibly corresponds to TRBD2 (5 bases). CDR1 is LNHDA, CDR2 SQIVND, per germline (reference sequence). The CDR3 has 14 residues. Trimming removed 0 bases at V and 8 bases at J, with 11 bases between. CDR3: CASSIEARRDEQFF. The CDR3, as DNA: TGTGCCAGTAGTATAGAGGCTAGGCGGGATGAGCAGTTCTTC.

V and J are TRBV5-4 and TRBJ1-2, with no clear D. Germline V gene data show CDR1 as SGHNT and CDR2 as YYREEE (reference sequence). This CDR3 contains 12 residues. Trimming cost V 2 bases and J 7 bases, with 9 bases left between them. The DNA of the CDR3 is TGTGCCAGCAGCTTCATTAGGGTTGGCTACACCTTC. The encoded protein is CASSFIRVGYTF.

The chain employs TRBV3-1 and TRBJ2-5; 9 bases match TRBD2. V lost 4 bases to trimming and J lost 4 bases; unmatched junction nucleotides: 13. The CDR3 is 17 amino acids. The germline V gene encodes CDR1 LGHDT and CDR2 YNNKEL (reference sequence). CDR3 sequence: CASSPSEASGEGETQYF. The CDR3, as DNA: TGTGCCAGCAGCCCGAGCGAAGCTAGCGGGGAAGGAGAGACCCAGTACTTC.

This chain connects TRBV20-1 to TRBJ1-2, with D possibly being TRBD1 (5 bases). V was trimmed by 6 bases and J by 0 bases, leaving 8 bases between them. The CDR3 totals 12 residues. CDR1 and CDR2 from the germline V gene are DFQATT and SNEGSKA (reference sequence). The CDR3 sequence: CSARGTNYGYTF. The CDR3 nucleotides read TGCAGTGCCCGGGGGACTAACTATGGCTACACCTTC.

CDR3 sequence reads: CASSVTGQAYEQYF. CDR3 nucleotide sequence: TGTGCCAGCAGCGTAACGGGACAGGCCTACGAGCAGTACTTC. This rearrangement joins TRBV9 to TRBJ2-7; 8 bases line up with TRBD1. This CDR3 comprises 14 residues. J was trimmed by 2 bases and V by 1 base; bases with no gene match: 2. Germline V lookup: CDR1 SGDLS, CDR2 YYNGEE. Filled out from reference TRBV9 and TRBJ2-7, the complete variable domain reads DSGVTQTPKHLITATGQRVTLRCSPRSGDLSVYWYQQSLDQGLQFLIQYYNGEERAKGNILERFSAQQFPDLHSELNLSSLELGDSALYFCASSVTGQAYEQYFGPGTRLTVT.

The chain joins TRBV7-9 to TRBJ1-1, with no clear D. V lost 0 bases and J 4 bases, leaving 9 bases between the germline ends. CDR1 and CDR2 from the germline V gene are SEHNR and FQNEAQ (reference sequence). The CDR3 runs 14 residues. The CDR3 bases are TGTGCCAGCAGCTTAGCAAATTCCCCCACTGAAGCTTTCTTT. Its protein product is CASSLANSPTEAFF. Variable domain in full (rest from reference TRBV7-9 and TRBJ1-1): DTGVSQNPRHKITKRGQNVTFRCDPISEHNRLYWYRQTLGQGPEFLTYFQNEAQLEKSRLLSDRFSAERPKGSFSTLEIQRTEQGDSAMYLCASSLANSPTEAFFGQGTRLTVV.

The chain employs TRBV5-4 and TRBJ1-2; no firm D call. The germline V and J ends were trimmed by 0 bases and 2 bases, with 8 bases remaining between them. This CDR3 is built from 14 residues. Germline V gives CDR1 SGHNT, CDR2 YYREEE (reference sequence). CDR3 coding DNA: TGTGCCAGCAGCTTGGCCGCAGTAAACTATGGCTACACCTTC. Translation gives CASSLAAVNYGYTF.

V is TRBV11-3 and J is TRBJ2-1; D is undetermined. The CDR3 loop spans 12 amino acids. Germline loops: CDR1 SGHNT, CDR2 YENEEA. V lost 5 bases and J lost 6, with 8 bases in between. Here the CDR3 reads CASSEASNEQFF. For the CDR3, the DNA is TGTGCCAGCAGCGAAGCGTCCAATGAGCAGTTCTTC.

The gene calls are TRBV9 and TRBJ2-7; tentatively, D is TRBD1 or TRBD2 (6 bases each). The CDR3 has 16 amino acids. V lost 4 bases to trimming and J lost 5 bases, with 22 bases between them. CDR1 is SGDLS, CDR2 YYNGEE, per germline. CDR3: CASSPGLGSGAHEQYF. The CDR3 nucleotides read TGTGCCAGCAGCCCTGGGTTAGGGTCGGGGGCCCACGAGCAGTACTTC.

CDR3 nucleotides: TGTGCCAGCAGTAGAAGCCAGGGGTTTGGGTCAATGAATTCACCCCTCCACTTT. This translates into CASSRSQGFGSMNSPLHF. The genes are TRBV28 and TRBJ1-6; perhaps TRBD1 as D (6 bases). The CDR3 is made up of 18 amino acids. Trimming left V 5 bases short and J 7 bases short, with 24 bases between. Germline V lookup: CDR1 MDHEN, CDR2 SYDVKM.

This clonotype was recorded only once. The chain recombines TRBV5-8 with TRBJ2-6, with 8 bases that match TRBD1. V lost 2 bases to trimming and J lost 1 base; unmatched junction nucleotides: 5. The CDR3 totals 17 residues. CDR1 and CDR2 from the germline V gene are SGHTS and YDEGEE. CDR3 sequence reads: CASSLDTGGSGANVLTF. The CDR3, as DNA: TGTGCCAGCAGCTTAGACACAGGGGGGTCTGGGGCCAACGTCCTGACTTTC.

The CDR3 DNA reads as TGTGCCAGCAGTTACGGGACAGGGAAGGCAGATACGCAGTATTTT. This sequence encodes CASSYGTGKADTQYF. The chain joins TRBV6-2 or TRBV6-3 to TRBJ2-3; TRBD1 agrees at 9 bases. Germline CDR1 MNHEY, CDR2 SVGEGT. J lost 4 bases, V lost 2 bases, and 4 bases had no gene match. This CDR3 has 15 amino acids.

This chain connects TRBV29-1 to TRBJ2-7, with TRBD1 matching 7 bases. This CDR3 has 13 amino acids. The J segment lost 5 bases and the V segment lost 7 bases, leaving 11 bases of the junction unmatched. Germline CDR1 SQVTM, CDR2 ANQGSEA. The CDR3 DNA is TGCAGCGCGGGACAGCACCTTCCTAACGAGCAGTACTTC. It encodes CSAGQHLPNEQYF.

This chain uses TRBV20-1 with TRBJ2-1; D is ambiguous. Per the germline V gene, CDR1 is DFQATT and CDR2 is SNEGSKA (reference sequence). V gave up 6 bases and J gave up 0 bases, with 12 bases separating them. The CDR3 loop spans 14 amino acids. The CDR3 is CSARVVTSYNEQFF. The CDR3 DNA reads as TGCAGTGCCCGAGTGGTGACCTCCTACAATGAGCAGTTCTTC.

This chain connects TRBV9 to TRBJ2-7, with 9 bases aligning to TRBD2. The germline V gene encodes CDR1 SGDLS and CDR2 YYNGEE. This CDR3 region has 14 residues. V shed 4 bases and J 5 bases; nucleotides not matched to a gene: 7. The DNA of the CDR3 is TGTGCCAGCAGCTACAGCGGGGGGCGGGACGAGCAGTACTTC. It encodes CASSYSGGRDEQYF. Together with reference TRBV9 and TRBJ2-7, the CDR3 gives the full variable domain: DSGVTQTPKHLITATGQRVTLRCSPRSGDLSVYWYQQSLDQGLQFLIQYYNGEERAKGNILERFSAQQFPDLHSELNLSSLELGDSALYFCASSYSGGRDEQYFGPGTRLTVT.